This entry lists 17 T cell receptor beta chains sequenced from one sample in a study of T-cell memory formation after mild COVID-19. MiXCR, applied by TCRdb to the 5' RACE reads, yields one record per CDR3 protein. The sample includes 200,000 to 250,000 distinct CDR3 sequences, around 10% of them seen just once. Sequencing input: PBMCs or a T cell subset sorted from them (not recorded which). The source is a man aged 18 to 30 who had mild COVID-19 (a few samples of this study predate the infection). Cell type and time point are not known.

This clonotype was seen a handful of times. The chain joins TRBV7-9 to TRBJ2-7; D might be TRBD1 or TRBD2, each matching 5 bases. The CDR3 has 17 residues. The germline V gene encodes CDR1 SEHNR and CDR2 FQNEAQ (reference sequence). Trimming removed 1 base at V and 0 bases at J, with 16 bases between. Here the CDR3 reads CASSLVAWDRDSYEQYV. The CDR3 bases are TGTGCCAGCAGCTTAGTGGCATGGGACCGGGACTCCTACGAGCAGTACGTC.

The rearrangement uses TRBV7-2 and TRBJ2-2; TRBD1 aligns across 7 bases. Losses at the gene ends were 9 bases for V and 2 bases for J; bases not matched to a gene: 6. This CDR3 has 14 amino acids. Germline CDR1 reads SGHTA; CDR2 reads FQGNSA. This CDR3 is CASRQGGNTGELFF. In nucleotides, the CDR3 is TGTGCCAGTCGACAGGGTGGAAACACCGGGGAGCTGTTTTTT.

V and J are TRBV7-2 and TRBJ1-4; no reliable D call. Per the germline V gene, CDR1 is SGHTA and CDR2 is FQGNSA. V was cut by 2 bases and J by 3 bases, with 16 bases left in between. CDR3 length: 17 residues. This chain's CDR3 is CASSLNIIGVSNEKLFF. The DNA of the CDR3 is TGTGCCAGCAGCTTAAACATTATTGGGGTCTCTAATGAAAAACTGTTTTTT. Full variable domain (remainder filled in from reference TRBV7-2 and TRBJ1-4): GAGVSQSPSNKVTEKGKDVELRCDPISGHTALYWYRQSLGQGLEFLIYFQGNSAPDKSGLPSDRFSAERTGGSVSTLTIQRTQQEDSAVYLCASSLNIIGVSNEKLFFGSGTQLSVL.

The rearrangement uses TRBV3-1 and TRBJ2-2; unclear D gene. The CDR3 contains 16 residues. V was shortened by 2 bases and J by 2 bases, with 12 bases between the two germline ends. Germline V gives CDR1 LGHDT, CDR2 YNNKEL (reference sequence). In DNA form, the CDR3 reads TGTGCCAGCAGCCAACCTTTTGTGGATAACACCGGGGAGCTGTTTTTT. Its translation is CASSQPFVDNTGELFF.

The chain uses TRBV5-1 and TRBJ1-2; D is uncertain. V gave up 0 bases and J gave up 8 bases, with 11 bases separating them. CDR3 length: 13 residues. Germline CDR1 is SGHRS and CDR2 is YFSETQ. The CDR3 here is CASSLAGVWGYTF. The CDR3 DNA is TGCGCCAGCAGCTTGGCCGGTGTGTGGGGCTACACCTTC.

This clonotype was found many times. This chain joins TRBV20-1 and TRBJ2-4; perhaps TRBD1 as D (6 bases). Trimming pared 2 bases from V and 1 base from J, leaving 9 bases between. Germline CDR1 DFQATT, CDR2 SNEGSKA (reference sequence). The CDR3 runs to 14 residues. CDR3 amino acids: CSARSQGAKNIQYF. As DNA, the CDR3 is TGCAGTGCTAGAAGTCAGGGGGCCAAAAACATTCAGTACTTC.

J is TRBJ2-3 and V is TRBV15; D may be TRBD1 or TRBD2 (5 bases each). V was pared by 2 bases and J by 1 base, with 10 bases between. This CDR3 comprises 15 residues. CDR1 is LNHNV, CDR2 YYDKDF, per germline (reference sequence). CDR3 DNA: TGTGCCACCAGCAGAAATCTGGGGGGCACAGATACGCAGTATTTT. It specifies CATSRNLGGTDTQYF.

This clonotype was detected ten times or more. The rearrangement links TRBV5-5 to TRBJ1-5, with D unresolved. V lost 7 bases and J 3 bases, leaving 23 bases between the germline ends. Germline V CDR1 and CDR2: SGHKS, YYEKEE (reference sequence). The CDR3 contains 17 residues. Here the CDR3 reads CASPRNPGESNNQPQHF. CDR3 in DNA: TGTGCCAGCCCACGAAACCCAGGCGAATCAAACAATCAGCCCCAGCATTTT.

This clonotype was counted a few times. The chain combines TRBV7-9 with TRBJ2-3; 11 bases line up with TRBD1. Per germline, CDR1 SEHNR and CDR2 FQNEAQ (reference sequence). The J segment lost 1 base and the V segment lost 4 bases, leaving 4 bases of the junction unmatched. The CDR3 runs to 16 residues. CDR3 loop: CASSWTGGAGTDTQYF. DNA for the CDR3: TGTGCCAGCAGCTGGACAGGGGGCGCGGGCACAGATACGCAGTATTTT.

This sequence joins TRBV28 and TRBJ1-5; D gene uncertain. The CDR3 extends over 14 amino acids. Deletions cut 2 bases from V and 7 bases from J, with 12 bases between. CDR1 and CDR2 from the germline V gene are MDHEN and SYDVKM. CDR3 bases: TGTGCCAGCAGTTTAGACCGGCGTGGGCAGCCCCAGCATTTT. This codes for CASSLDRRGQPQHF.

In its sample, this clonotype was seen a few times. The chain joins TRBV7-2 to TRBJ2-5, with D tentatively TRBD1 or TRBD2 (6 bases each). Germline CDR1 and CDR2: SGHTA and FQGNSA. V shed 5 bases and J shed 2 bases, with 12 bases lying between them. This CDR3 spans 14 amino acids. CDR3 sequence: CASSRGQGQETQYF. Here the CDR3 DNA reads TGTGCCAGCAGCCGGGGGCAGGGTCAAGAGACCCAGTACTTC.

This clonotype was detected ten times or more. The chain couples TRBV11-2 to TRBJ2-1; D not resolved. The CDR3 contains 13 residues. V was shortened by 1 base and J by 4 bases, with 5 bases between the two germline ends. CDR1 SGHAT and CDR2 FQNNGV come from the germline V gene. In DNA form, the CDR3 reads TGTGCCAGCAGCTTAGGACGGTACAATGAGCAGTTCTTC. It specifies CASSLGRYNEQFF.

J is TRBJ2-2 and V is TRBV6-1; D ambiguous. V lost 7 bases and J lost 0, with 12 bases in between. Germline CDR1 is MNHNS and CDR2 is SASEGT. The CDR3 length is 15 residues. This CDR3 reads CASTPSQANTGELFF. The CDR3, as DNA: TGTGCCAGCACCCCGAGCCAGGCGAACACCGGGGAGCTGTTTTTT.

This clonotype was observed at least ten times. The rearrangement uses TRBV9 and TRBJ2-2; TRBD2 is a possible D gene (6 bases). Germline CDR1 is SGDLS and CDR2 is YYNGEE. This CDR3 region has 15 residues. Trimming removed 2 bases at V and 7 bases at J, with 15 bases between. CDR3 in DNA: TGTGCCAGCAGCGTCGGGGTCCTCGGGAGCGGGGAGCTGTTTTTT. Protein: CASSVGVLGSGELFF.

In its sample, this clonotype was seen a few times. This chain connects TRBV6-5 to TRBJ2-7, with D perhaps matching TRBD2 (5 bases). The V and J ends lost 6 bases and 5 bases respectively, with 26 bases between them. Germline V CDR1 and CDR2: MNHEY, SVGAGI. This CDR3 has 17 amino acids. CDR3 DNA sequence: TGTGCCAGCAGCCGCCCCCCTTTATCCGGGAACCCTAACGAGCAGTACTTC. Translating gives CASSRPPLSGNPNEQYF.

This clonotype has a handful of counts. CDR3 loop: CASSRHVSDRGSGYTF. The CDR3 nucleotides are TGTGCCAGCAGCCGCCACGTTTCGGACAGGGGGAGTGGCTACACCTTC. This chain joins TRBV7-2 and TRBJ1-2; TRBD1 agrees at 10 bases. Per the germline V gene, CDR1 is SGHTA and CDR2 is FQGNSA. This CDR3 is built from 16 residues. J was trimmed by 7 bases and V by 5 bases; bases with no gene match: 13.

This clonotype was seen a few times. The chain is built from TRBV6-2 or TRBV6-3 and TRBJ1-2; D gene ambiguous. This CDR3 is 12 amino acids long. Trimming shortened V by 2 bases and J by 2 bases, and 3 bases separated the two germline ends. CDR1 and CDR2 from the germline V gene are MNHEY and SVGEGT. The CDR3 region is CASSYTNYGYTF. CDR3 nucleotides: TGTGCCAGCAGTTACACCAACTATGGCTACACCTTC.